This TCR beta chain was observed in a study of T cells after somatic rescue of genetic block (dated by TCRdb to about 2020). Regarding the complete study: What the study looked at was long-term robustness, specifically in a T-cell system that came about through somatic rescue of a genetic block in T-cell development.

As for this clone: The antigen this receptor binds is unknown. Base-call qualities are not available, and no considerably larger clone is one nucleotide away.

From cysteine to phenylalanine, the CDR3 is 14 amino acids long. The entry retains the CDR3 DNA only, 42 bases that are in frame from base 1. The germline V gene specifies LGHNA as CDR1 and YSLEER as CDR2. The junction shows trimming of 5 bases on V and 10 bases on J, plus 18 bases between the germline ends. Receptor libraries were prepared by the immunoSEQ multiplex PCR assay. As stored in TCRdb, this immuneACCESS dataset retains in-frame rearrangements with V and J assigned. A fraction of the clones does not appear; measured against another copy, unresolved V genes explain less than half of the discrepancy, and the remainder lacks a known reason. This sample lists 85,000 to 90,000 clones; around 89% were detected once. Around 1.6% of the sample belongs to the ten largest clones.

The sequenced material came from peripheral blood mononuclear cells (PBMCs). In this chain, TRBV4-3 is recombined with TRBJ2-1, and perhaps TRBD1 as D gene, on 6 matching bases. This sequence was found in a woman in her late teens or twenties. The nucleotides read TGCGCCAGCAGCGTAGGAGCTCAAGGGACAGAGCAGTTCTTC. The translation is CASSVGAQGTEQFF.